These 21 T cell receptor beta chains came from one sample sequenced in a study of T cell changes during pregnancy in multiple sclerosis. TCRdb's table, derived via immunoSEQ multiplex PCR, lists solely in-frame clones and lacks some. Of about 40,000 clones listed, 70% to 90% were seen once; the top ten hold about 0.57%. This material consisted of CD4+ T cells from peripheral blood mononuclear cells, taken before pregnancy. The source is a female donor with multiple sclerosis, enrolled in a pregnancy study.

V and J are TRBV11-1 and TRBJ2-7, with 7 bases fitting TRBD1. This CDR3 spans 15 amino acids. J gave up 10 bases and V 4 bases, and 16 bases lay outside the gene matches. Germline V CDR1 and CDR2: SGHAT, FQDESV (reference sequence). CDR3 in amino acids: CASSSRDSGSAEQYF. The CDR3 coding sequence is TGTGCCAGCAGCTCCCGGGACAGCGGCTCGGCGGAACAGTACTTC.

The DNA of the CDR3 is TGTGCCAGCAGCTTCGGACAGGGATTTTTCGGGGCCAACGTCCTGACTTTC. Protein: CASSFGQGFFGANVLTF. The chain uses TRBV7-3 and TRBJ2-6, with TRBD1 matching 8 bases. The junction had 8 bases not matched to a gene; V was cut back by 3 bases and J by 4 bases. The V gene's germline CDR1 is SGHTA and CDR2 FQGTGA. The CDR3 runs 17 residues.

J is TRBJ1-2 and V is TRBV6-5; tentatively, D is TRBD1 (6 bases). V lost 0 bases to trimming and J lost 1 base, with 12 bases between them. The CDR3 has 16 amino acids. Per the germline V gene, CDR1 is MNHEY and CDR2 is SVGAGI. The CDR3 DNA reads as TGTGCCAGCAGTTACTCCCGACAGGACTTTAACTATGGCTACACCTTC. The encoded protein is CASSYSRQDFNYGYTF.

The chain carries TRBV6-5 and TRBJ1-2, with TRBD1 identical over 9 bases. Trimming at V came to 0 bases and at J to 2 bases, leaving 4 bases not matched to a gene. Germline V CDR1 and CDR2: MNHEY, SVGAGI. The CDR3 has 16 amino acids. CDR3 sequence: CASSYSGQGANYGYTF. DNA for the CDR3: TGTGCCAGCAGTTACTCGGGACAGGGAGCGAACTATGGCTACACCTTC.

This rearrangement joins TRBV7-8 to TRBJ1-2; D is possibly TRBD1 (5 bases). Germline loops: CDR1 SGHVS, CDR2 FQNEAQ. The CDR3 sequence is 13 residues long. V lost 2 bases to trimming and J lost 7 bases, with 11 bases between them. The CDR3 here is CASSLRGSSGYTF. CDR3 sequence (DNA): TGTGCCAGCAGCTTAAGGGGCAGTAGTGGCTACACCTTC.

The chain joins TRBV18 to TRBJ1-3; 9 positions agree with TRBD1. The J segment lost 1 base and the V segment lost 2 bases, leaving 6 bases of the junction unmatched. The CDR3 totals 17 residues. In germline, CDR1 is KGHSH, CDR2 LQKENI. Written as DNA, the CDR3 is TGTGCCAGCTCACCAACGGGACAGGGCGGATCTGGAAACACCATATATTTT. This codes for CASSPTGQGGSGNTIYF.

The chain combines TRBV29-1 with TRBJ1-2; a possible D gene is TRBD1 (5 bases). The V end was cut by 7 bases, the J end by 8 bases, with 23 bases between. The V gene's germline CDR1 is SQVTM and CDR2 ANQGSEA. The CDR3 contains 14 residues. Here the CDR3 reads CSAERSGQGGGYTF. CDR3 DNA sequence: TGCAGCGCCGAAAGATCGGGGCAGGGAGGAGGCTACACCTTC.

The rearrangement links TRBV7-9 to TRBJ1-2; TRBD1 is a possible D gene (5 bases). CDR1 SEHNR and CDR2 FQNEAQ come from the germline V gene (reference sequence). The V gene lost 2 bases and the J gene lost 4 bases, with 11 bases spanning the gap. This CDR3 is built from 14 residues. CDR3 residues: CASSLRGSGYGYTF. CDR3 sequence (DNA): TGTGCCAGCAGCTTACGGGGGTCTGGCTATGGCTACACCTTC.

The V call is TRBV7-9, the J call TRBJ1-2; D not certain. Germline CDR1 and CDR2: SEHNR and FQNEAQ (reference sequence). The CDR3 runs 15 residues. With 5 bases removed from V and 2 bases from J, the gap between germline ends came to 15 bases. The CDR3 reads CASSTPSRQNYGYTF. The CDR3 DNA sequence: TGTGCCAGCAGCACCCCTTCAAGACAAAACTATGGCTACACCTTC.

This chain links TRBV10-1 with TRBJ1-3, with TRBD1 matching 9 bases. The germline gives CDR1 WNHNN, CDR2 SYGVQD (reference sequence). Trimming cost V 4 bases and J 7 bases; bases outside gene matches: 5. The CDR3 covers 14 residues. CDR3 DNA: TGCGCCAGCAGTGCCGGGACAGGGAGCAACACCATATATTTT. As protein: CASSAGTGSNTIYF.

The chain employs TRBV7-2 and TRBJ1-5; tentative D call: TRBD1 (5 bases). This CDR3 has 13 amino acids. V gave up 1 base and J gave up 7 bases, with 8 bases separating them. The germline CDR1 and CDR2 sequences are SGHTA and FQGNSA. The CDR3 DNA reads as TGTGCCAGCAGCTTAGTTGGGGGGCAGCCCCAGCATTTT. Translation gives CASSLVGGQPQHF.

The rearrangement joins TRBV28 to TRBJ1-2, with D maybe TRBD1 (6 bases). The CDR3 is made up of 15 amino acids. The V end was cut by 3 bases, the J end by 3 bases, with 14 bases between. Looked up from germline, CDR1 is MDHEN and CDR2 is SYDVKM. CDR3 coding DNA: TGTGCCAGCAGTTTGGGCGGGGGCAGTCACTATGGCTACACCTTC. Its translation: CASSLGGGSHYGYTF.

Details on this clone: This same CDR3 is encoded by further DNA sequences in the sample. The chain carries TRBV4-3 and TRBJ1-6; 10 bases fit TRBD1. CDR1 and CDR2 (germline): LGHNA, YSLEER. The length of the CDR3 is 18 residues. Unmatched junction bases numbered 4, after V lost 0 bases and J lost 2 bases. CDR3 in amino acids: CASSQDWGTGAYNSPLHF. CDR3 DNA: TGCGCCAGCAGCCAAGATTGGGGGACAGGGGCCTATAATTCACCCCTCCACTTT.

This chain joins TRBV28 and TRBJ1-2, with D perhaps matching TRBD1 (6 bases). The V end was cut by 5 bases, the J end by 7 bases, with 14 bases between. Germline-derived CDR1 and CDR2 are MDHEN and SYDVKM. The CDR3 is 13 residues long. The CDR3: CASSDDRSGGYTF. CDR3 DNA: TGTGCCAGCAGTGATGACAGGTCAGGTGGCTACACCTTC.

The rearrangement uses TRBV5-1 and TRBJ1-2; TRBD1 might be the D (5 bases). The germline V gene encodes CDR1 SGHRS and CDR2 YFSETQ. The CDR3 sequence is 15 residues long. V was pared by 3 bases and J by 6 bases, with 18 bases between. CDR3: CASSWANLGQDGYTF. The CDR3 region has the DNA TGCGCCAGCAGCTGGGCAAACCTGGGGCAGGATGGCTACACCTTC. Complete variable domain (other parts from reference TRBV5-1 and TRBJ1-2): KAGVTQTPRYLIKTRGQQVTLSCSPISGHRSVSWYQQTPGQGLQFLFEYFSETQRNKGNFPGRFSGRQFSNSRSEMNVSTLELGDSALYLCASSWANLGQDGYTFGSGTRLTVV.

This clone was recorded only once. The CDR3 protein is CASSRRVGSDEKLFF. For the CDR3, the DNA is TGCGCCAGCAGCAGGCGGGTGGGCTCAGATGAAAAACTGTTTTTT. The V call is TRBV5-1, the J call TRBJ1-4; D call uncertain. The CDR3 is 15 amino acids. Looked up from germline, CDR1 is SGHRS and CDR2 is YFSETQ. V was cut by 4 bases and J by 6 bases, with 16 bases left in between.

V and J are TRBV5-1 and TRBJ2-3, with TRBD2 identical over 11 bases. With 5 bases clipped from V and 4 bases from J, the junction kept 6 bases outside the gene matches. This CDR3 contains 15 residues. CDR1 and CDR2 from the germline V gene are SGHRS and YFSETQ. The CDR3 DNA reads as TGCGCCAGCAGGGCCCTAGCGGGGGGACCAGATACGCAGTATTTT. Residues: CASRALAGGPDTQYF.

V usage is TRBV29-1 and J usage is TRBJ1-1, with a tentative D call TRBD1 (6 bases). Trimming left V 1 base short and J 2 bases short, with 14 bases between. The CDR3 has 15 residues. Germline CDR1 reads SQVTM; CDR2 reads ANQGSEA. CDR3 DNA sequence: TGCAGCGTTGAAGGAGGGGGGGCCAGTAACACTGAAGCTTTCTTT. Translated: CSVEGGGASNTEAFF.

A single count supports this clone. At one of its ends the junction is not consistent with the germline gene, which may arise from a read error. The V gene is TRBV7-2, the J gene TRBJ2-7; 7 positions agree with TRBD1. The CDR3 runs to 14 residues. Per germline, CDR1 SGHTA and CDR2 FQGNSA. The CDR3 nucleotides read TGTGCCAGCACCTTACGCTGGGACAGCTACGAGCAGTACTTC. Protein: CASTLRWDSYEQYF. The full variable domain, its missing parts supplied by reference TRBV7-2 and TRBJ2-7, is GAGVSQSPSNKVTEKGKDVELRCDPISGHTALYWYRQSLGQGLEFLIYFQGNSAPDKSGLPSDRFSAERTGGSVSTLTIQRTQQEDSAVYLCASTLRWDSYEQYFGPGTRLTVT.

The rearrangement joins TRBV9 to TRBJ1-5; no firm D call. There are 13 residues in the CDR3. The germline V and J ends were trimmed by 0 bases and 9 bases, with 10 bases remaining between them. Germline CDR1 is SGDLS and CDR2 is YYNGEE. CDR3 nucleotides: TGTGCCAGCAGCGTAGATACCGGAGGGCCCCAGCATTTT. It is translated as CASSVDTGGPQHF.

The chain combines TRBV5-1 with TRBJ1-1; possible D gene TRBD1, 6 bases. This CDR3 has 14 residues. V was cut by 4 bases and J by 5 bases, with 15 bases left in between. Germline V CDR1 and CDR2: SGHRS, YFSETQ. The CDR3 protein is CASSRGGMGTEAFF. The CDR3 DNA reads as TGCGCCAGCAGCCGAGGGGGAATGGGTACTGAAGCTTTCTTT.